Listed below are T cell receptor beta chains from one sample, sequenced in a study of long-term antiretroviral therapy in people with HIV. This table comes from immunoSEQ multiplex PCR, and its TCRdb copy is limited to in-frame clones, with some not included. The sample has about 25,000 clones, around 90% seen once; the top ten hold about 5%. The sample consisted of unsorted PBMCs, taken around 4.5 years after starting antiretroviral therapy. These receptors all stem from a man aged 25-45 years with HIV. CDR3s include the opening cysteine and the closing phenylalanine or tryptophan. D genes are given only for firm matches. A row's size may be missing; if present it is once, few, many or a size class.

d_gene | j_gene | v_gene | abundance | len | CDR3nt | CDR3aa
TRBD1 | TRBJ1-3 | TRBV15 | . | 15 | TGTGCCACCAGCAGGGCAGGGGGCCCTGGAAACACCATATATTTT | CATSRAGGPGNTIYF
. | TRBJ1-6 | TRBV10-1 | . | 13 | TGCGCCAGCATCGCCGGATTTAATTCACCCCTCCACTTT | CASIAGFNSPLHF
. | TRBJ2-3 | TRBV5-4 | once | 13 | TGTGCCAGCAGCTTGGTGGGCACAGATACGCAGTATTTT | CASSLVGTDTQYF
. | TRBJ2-2 | TRBV25-1 | few | 15 | TGTGCTAGCAGTGAGATGCGGGGTGTCACCGGGGAGCTGTTTTTT | CASSEMRGVTGELFF
. | TRBJ2-2 | TRBV7-6 | . | 15 | TGTGCCAGCAGCTTAATGGGGGGCCTGCCCGGGGAGCTGTTTTTT | CASSLMGGLPGELFF
. | TRBJ1-1 | TRBV25-1 | . | 13 | TGTGCCAGCAGTGCGGGGCCGCACACTGAAGCTTTCTTT | CASSAGPHTEAFF
. | TRBJ1-4 | TRBV7-2 | . | 16 | TGTGCCAGCAGCCGCCTCGGGGACGGCTCTAATGAAAAACTGTTTTTT | CASSRLGDGSNEKLFF
TRBD1 | TRBJ1-1 | TRBV7-9 | once | 14 | TGTGCCAGCAGGCCAGGGGGTCCGAACACTGAAGCTTTCTTT | CASRPGGPNTEAFF
. | TRBJ2-3 | TRBV7-2 | . | 14 | TGTGCCAGCAGCCCGTGGGACCAGACAGATACGCAGTATTTT | CASSPWDQTDTQYF
. | TRBJ2-7 | TRBV7-9 | . | 14 | TGTGCCAGCAGCTCCATGCGGGGCGTCCACGAGCAGTACTTC | CASSSMRGVHEQYF
. | TRBJ2-3 | TRBV10-1 | . | 14 | TGCGCCAGTTTGCAGGAAGGACCAGCAGATACGCAGTATTTT | CASLQEGPADTQYF
TRBD2 | TRBJ2-7 | TRBV7-2 | . | 17 | TGTGCCAGCAGCTTAGCGCTAGGGACTAGCGGGATATCCGAGCAGTACTTC | CASSLALGTSGISEQYF
. | TRBJ2-1 | TRBV5-6 | . | 15 | TGTGCCAGCAGCTTGGAGGCGAGAGGGCTGAATGAGCAGTTCTTC | CASSLEARGLNEQFF
. | TRBJ2-4 | TRBV13 | . | 12 | TGTGCCAGCAGCTTCGGGTTAAACATTCAGTACTTC | CASSFGLNIQYF
TRBD2 | TRBJ2-3 | TRBV4-2 | . | 17 | TGTGCCAGCAGCCAAGAAAAGTGGGGTAGCGGGAGAGGTACGCAGTATTTT | CASSQEKWGSGRGTQYF
. | TRBJ1-4 | TRBV25-1 | . | 12 | TGTGCCAGCAGTGACCCCGTTGGAGGACTGTTTTTT | CASSDPVGGLFF
. | TRBJ2-7 | TRBV7-9 | few | 12 | TGTGCCAGCAGCTTAGTCGGGACCGAGCAGTACTTC | CASSLVGTEQYF
TRBD1 | TRBJ1-1 | TRBV19 | . | 14 | TGTGCCAGTAGTTTCGACAGGGGGAACTCTGAAGCTTTCTTT | CASSFDRGNSEAFF
. | TRBJ2-5 | TRBV29-1 | . | 12 | TGCAGCGTGGCTGCGGGACAAGAGACCCAGTACTTC | CSVAAGQETQYF
. | TRBJ1-3 | TRBV30 | . | 15 | TGTGCCTGGAGTACTCCAGGGGAGTCTGGAAACACCATATATTTT | CAWSTPGESGNTIYF
TRBD1 | TRBJ1-6 | TRBV18 | . | 15 | TGTGCCAGCTCACAGGGACAGGGTTATAATTCACCCCTCCACTTT | CASSQGQGYNSPLHF
TRBD1 | TRBJ1-2 | TRBV7-6 | . | 14 | TGTGCCAGCAGCTTAGGGGGACAGGGCCAGGGCTACACCTTC | CASSLGGQGQGYTF
. | TRBJ1-5 | TRBV6-8 | . | 16 | TGTGCCAGCAGCAACCCCACGAGCCGAAGCAATCAGCCCCAGCATTTT | CASSNPTSRSNQPQHF
TRBD1 | TRBJ1-1 | TRBV11-1 | . | 17 | TGTGCCAGCAGCTCCTACCCCCGGGACAGGGGGCGCACTGAAGCTTTCTTT | CASSSYPRDRGRTEAFF
TRBD2 | TRBJ2-3 | TRBV9 | . | 17 | TGTGCCAGCAGCGTAGACTCCGGGACTAGCACCGCAGATACGCAGTATTTT | CASSVDSGTSTADTQYF
. | TRBJ2-7 | TRBV10-3 | . | 13 | TGTGCCATCAGGACGGCCGGGGGTAGAGAGCAGTACTTC | CAIRTAGGREQYF
TRBD1 | TRBJ2-6 | TRBV2 | . | 18 | TGTGCCAGTACTAGGGGGACAGCCGTGGGGGAAGGGGCCAACGTCCTGACTTTC | CASTRGTAVGEGANVLTF
TRBD2 | TRBJ2-3 | TRBV7-9 | . | 17 | TGTGCCAGCAGCTTGAGTCCGGGACTAGCGGGGGGAGATACGCAGTATTTT | CASSLSPGLAGGDTQYF
TRBD2 | TRBJ2-1 | TRBV19 | . | 14 | TGTGCCAGTAGGCCTCGGGGGGCCTACAATGAGCAGTTCTTC | CASRPRGAYNEQFF
. | TRBJ2-7 | TRBV28 | . | 14 | TGTGCCAGCAGTTTAGATCGGGGGGCGGGTGAGCAGTACTTC | CASSLDRGAGEQYF
. | TRBJ1-5 | TRBV30 | . | 13 | TGTGCCTGGGCGGGGTTTAGCAATCAGCCCCAGCATTTT | CAWAGFSNQPQHF
. | TRBJ2-7 | TRBV7-6 | . | 14 | TGTGCCAGCAGCTTAGTACCGGGGTTAGACGAGCAGTACTTC | CASSLVPGLDEQYF
TRBD1 | TRBJ1-3 | TRBV4-1 | . | 16 | TGCGCCAGCAGCCAAAGGACAGGGAGATATGGAAACACCATATATTTT | CASSQRTGRYGNTIYF
. | TRBJ1-1 | TRBV4-3 | . | 13 | TGCGCCAGCAGTTTGTGGGGGAACACTGAAGCTTTCTTT | CASSLWGNTEAFF
TRBD2 | TRBJ2-7 | TRBV5-4 | . | 16 | TGTGCCAGCAGCTTTAGTCTGGCGGGAGGGCCATACGAGCAGTACTTC | CASSFSLAGGPYEQYF
. | TRBJ2-7 | TRBV6-5 | . | 12 | TGTGCCAGCAGCCGACTGGGTTGGGAGCAGTACTTC | CASSRLGWEQYF
. | TRBJ1-4 | TRBV7-2 | . | 16 | TGTGCCAGCAGCTTATATTCCGGGAGGGAGCGGGAAAAACTGTTTTTT | CASSLYSGREREKLFF
. | TRBJ1-1 | TRBV2 | . | 11 | TGTGCCAGCAGGTTAGGAACGAAAGCTTTCTTT | CASRLGTKAFF
TRBD1 | TRBJ2-5 | TRBV29-1 | once | 13 | TGCAGCGTTCAAAACGACAGGGAAGAGACCCAGTACTTC | CSVQNDREETQYF
. | TRBJ2-2 | TRBV19 | . | 14 | TGTGCCAGTAGTATAGGGGCGAACACCGGGGAGCTGTTTTTT | CASSIGANTGELFF
. | TRBJ2-5 | TRBV5-4 | . | 13 | TGTGCCAGCAGCAGGGACTCCCAAGAGACCCAGTACTTC | CASSRDSQETQYF
TRBD2 | TRBJ2-7 | TRBV9 | . | 15 | TGTGCCAGCAGCGTAGCTAGCGGGGAGCGTTACGAGCAGTACTTC | CASSVASGERYEQYF
TRBD2 | TRBJ2-2 | TRBV6-1 | . | 14 | TGTGCGGGGGAGAGCGGGATTAACACCGGGGAGCTGTTTTTT | CAGESGINTGELFF
. | TRBJ2-5 | TRBV6-1 | . | 13 | TGTGCCAGCAGTGCTTTGGTAGTGGAGACCCAGTACTTC | CASSALVVETQYF
TRBD2 | TRBJ2-7 | TRBV30 | . | 12 | TGTGCCTGGAGCCTTGTGGGGGGGGAGCAGTACTTC | CAWSLVGGEQYF
TRBD1 | TRBJ2-7 | TRBV5-4 | . | 15 | TGTGCCAGCAGCGCACAGGGGCCCCTCTCCTACGAGCAGTACTTC | CASSAQGPLSYEQYF